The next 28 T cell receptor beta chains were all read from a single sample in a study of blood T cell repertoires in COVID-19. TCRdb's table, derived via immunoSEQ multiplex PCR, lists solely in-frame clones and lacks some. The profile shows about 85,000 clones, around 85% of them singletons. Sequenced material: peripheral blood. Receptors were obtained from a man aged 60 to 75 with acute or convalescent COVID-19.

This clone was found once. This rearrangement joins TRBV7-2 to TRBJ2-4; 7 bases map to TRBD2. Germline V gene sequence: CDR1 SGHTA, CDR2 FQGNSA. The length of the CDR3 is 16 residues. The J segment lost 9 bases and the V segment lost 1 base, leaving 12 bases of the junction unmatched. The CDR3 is CASSLVSGARASIQYF. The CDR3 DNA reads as TGTGCCAGCAGCTTAGTCAGCGGGGCCCGAGCGAGCATTCAGTACTTC.

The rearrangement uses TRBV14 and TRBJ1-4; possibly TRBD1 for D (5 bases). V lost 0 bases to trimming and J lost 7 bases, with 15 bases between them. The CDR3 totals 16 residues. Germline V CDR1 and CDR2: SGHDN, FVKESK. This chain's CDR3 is CASSQERWDSGEKLFF. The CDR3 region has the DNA TGTGCCAGCAGCCAAGAAAGGTGGGACTCGGGTGAAAAACTGTTTTTT.

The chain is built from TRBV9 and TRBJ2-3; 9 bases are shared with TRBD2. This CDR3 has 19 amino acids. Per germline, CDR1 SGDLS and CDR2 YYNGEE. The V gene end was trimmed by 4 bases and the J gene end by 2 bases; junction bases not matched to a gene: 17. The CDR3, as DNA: TGTGCCAGCAGCCAAAGGGGGAGCGGGGGGCCCGGGGACACAGATACGCAGTATTTT. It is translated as CASSQRGSGGPGDTDTQYF.

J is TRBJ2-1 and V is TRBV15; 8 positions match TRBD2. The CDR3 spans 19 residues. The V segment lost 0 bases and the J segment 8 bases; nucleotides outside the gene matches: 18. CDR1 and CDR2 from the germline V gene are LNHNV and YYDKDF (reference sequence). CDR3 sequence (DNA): TGTGCCACCAGCAGAGATTGGGGGCGTGGCGGGGGGCCTTTTGATGAGCAGTTCTTC. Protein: CATSRDWGRGGGPFDEQFF.

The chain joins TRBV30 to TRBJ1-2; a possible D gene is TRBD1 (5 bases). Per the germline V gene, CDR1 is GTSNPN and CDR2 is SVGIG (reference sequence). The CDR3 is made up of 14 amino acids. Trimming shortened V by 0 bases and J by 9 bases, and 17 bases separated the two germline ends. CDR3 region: CAWSVYGSRESYTF. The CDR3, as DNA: TGTGCCTGGAGTGTATACGGAAGCAGGGAAAGCTACACCTTC.

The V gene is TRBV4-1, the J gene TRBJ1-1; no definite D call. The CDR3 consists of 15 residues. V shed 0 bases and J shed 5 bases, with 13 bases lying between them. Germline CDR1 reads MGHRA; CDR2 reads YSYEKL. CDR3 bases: TGCGCCAGCAGCCAAGAACTCCGGGGAGGGACTGAAGCTTTCTTT. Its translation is CASSQELRGGTEAFF.

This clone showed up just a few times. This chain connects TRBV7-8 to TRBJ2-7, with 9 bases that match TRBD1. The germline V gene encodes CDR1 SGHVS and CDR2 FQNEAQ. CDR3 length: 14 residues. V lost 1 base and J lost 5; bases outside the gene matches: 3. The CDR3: CASSLVTGGNEQYF. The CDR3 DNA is TGTGCCAGCAGCTTAGTGACAGGGGGAAACGAGCAGTACTTC.

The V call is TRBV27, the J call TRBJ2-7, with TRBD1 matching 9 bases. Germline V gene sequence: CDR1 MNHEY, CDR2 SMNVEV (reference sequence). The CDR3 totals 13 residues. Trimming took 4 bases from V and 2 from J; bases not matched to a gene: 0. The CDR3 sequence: CASSWDRAYEQYF. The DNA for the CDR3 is TGTGCCAGCAGTTGGGACAGGGCCTACGAGCAGTACTTC.

CDR3 loop: CASSQVWQTGNTIYF. CDR3 in DNA: TGTGCCAGCAGCCAAGTGTGGCAAACTGGAAACACCATATATTTT. The chain is built from TRBV14 and TRBJ1-3; D is undetermined. The CDR3 has 15 residues. V lost 1 base and J 2 bases, leaving 9 bases between the germline ends. Germline CDR1 and CDR2: SGHDN and FVKESK.

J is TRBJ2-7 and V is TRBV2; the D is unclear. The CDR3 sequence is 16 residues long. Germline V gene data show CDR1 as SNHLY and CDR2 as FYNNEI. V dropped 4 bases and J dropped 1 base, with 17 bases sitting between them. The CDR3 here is CASSGRRLGVSYEQYF. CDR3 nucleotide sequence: TGTGCCAGCAGTGGCCGCCGGCTAGGAGTTTCCTACGAGCAGTACTTC.

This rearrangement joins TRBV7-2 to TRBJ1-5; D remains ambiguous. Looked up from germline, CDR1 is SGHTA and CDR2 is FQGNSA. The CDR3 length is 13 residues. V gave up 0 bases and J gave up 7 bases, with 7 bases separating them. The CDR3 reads CASSLAEQQPQHF. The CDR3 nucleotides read TGTGCCAGCAGCTTAGCGGAGCAACAGCCCCAGCATTTT. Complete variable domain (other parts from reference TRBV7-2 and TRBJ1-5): GAGVSQSPSNKVTEKGKDVELRCDPISGHTALYWYRQSLGQGLEFLIYFQGNSAPDKSGLPSDRFSAERTGGSVSTLTIQRTQQEDSAVYLCASSLAEQQPQHFGDGTRLSIL.

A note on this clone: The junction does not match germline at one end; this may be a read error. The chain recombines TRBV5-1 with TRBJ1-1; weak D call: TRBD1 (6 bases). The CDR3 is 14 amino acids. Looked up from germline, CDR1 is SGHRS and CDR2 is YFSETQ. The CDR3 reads CASSLTGKNTEAFF. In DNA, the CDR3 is TGCGCCAGCAGCTTGACAGGGAAGAACACTGAAGCCTTCTTT.

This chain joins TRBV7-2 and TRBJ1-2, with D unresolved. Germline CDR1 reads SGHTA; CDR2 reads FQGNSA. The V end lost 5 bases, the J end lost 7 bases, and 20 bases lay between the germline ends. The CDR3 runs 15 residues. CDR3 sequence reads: CASSADPYGVRGYTF. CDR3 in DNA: TGTGCCAGCAGCGCCGACCCTTACGGGGTACGTGGCTACACCTTC.

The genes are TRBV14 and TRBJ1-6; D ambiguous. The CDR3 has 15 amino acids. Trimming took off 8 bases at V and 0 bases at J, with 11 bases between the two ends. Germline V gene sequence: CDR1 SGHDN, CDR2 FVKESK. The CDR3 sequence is CASFRGSSYNSPLHF. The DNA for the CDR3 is TGTGCCAGCTTTCGCGGTAGCTCCTATAATTCACCCCTCCACTTT.

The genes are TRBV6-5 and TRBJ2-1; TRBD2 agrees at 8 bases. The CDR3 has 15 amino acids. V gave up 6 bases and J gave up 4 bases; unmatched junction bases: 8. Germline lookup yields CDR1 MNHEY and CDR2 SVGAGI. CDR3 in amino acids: CASRLSGGLYNEQFF. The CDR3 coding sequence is TGTGCCAGCAGGCTCAGCGGGGGCCTTTACAATGAGCAGTTCTTC.

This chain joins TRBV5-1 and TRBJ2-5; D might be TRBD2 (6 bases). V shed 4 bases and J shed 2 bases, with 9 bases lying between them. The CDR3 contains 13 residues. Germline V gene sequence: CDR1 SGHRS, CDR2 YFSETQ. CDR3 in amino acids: CASSRGIQETQYF. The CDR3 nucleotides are TGCGCCAGCAGCCGCGGGATACAAGAGACCCAGTACTTC.

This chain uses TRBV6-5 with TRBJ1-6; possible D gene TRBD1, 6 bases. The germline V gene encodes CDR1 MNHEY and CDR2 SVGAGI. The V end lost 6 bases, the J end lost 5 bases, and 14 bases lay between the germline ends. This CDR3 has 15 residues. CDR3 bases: TGTGCCAGCAGACCTCAGGGGCTTAATAATTCACCCCTCCACTTT. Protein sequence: CASRPQGLNNSPLHF.

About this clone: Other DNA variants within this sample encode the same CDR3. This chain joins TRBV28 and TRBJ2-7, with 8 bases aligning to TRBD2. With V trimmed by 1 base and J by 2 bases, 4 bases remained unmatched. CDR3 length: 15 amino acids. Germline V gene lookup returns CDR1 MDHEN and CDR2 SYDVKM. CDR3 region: CASSLSGGGTYEQYF. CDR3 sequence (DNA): TGTGCCAGCAGTTTATCTGGCGGGGGGACCTACGAGCAGTACTTC. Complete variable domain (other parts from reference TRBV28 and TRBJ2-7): DVKVTQSSRYLVKRTGEKVFLECVQDMDHENMFWYRQDPGLGLRLIYFSYDVKMKEKGDIPEGYSVSREKKERFSLILESASTNQTSMYLCASSLSGGGTYEQYFGPGTRLTVT.

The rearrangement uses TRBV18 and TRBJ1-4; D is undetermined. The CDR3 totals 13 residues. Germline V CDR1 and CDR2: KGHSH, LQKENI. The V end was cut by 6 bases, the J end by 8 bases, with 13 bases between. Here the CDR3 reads CASSSDLNEKLFF. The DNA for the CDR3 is TGTGCCAGCTCCTCGGACTTGAACGAAAAACTGTTTTTT.

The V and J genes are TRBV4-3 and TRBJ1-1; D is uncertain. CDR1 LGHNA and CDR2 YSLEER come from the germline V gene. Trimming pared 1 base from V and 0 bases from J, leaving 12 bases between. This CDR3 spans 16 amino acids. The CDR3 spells CASSQVSNAMNTEAFF. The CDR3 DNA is TGCGCCAGCAGCCAAGTGAGTAATGCCATGAACACTGAAGCTTTCTTT.

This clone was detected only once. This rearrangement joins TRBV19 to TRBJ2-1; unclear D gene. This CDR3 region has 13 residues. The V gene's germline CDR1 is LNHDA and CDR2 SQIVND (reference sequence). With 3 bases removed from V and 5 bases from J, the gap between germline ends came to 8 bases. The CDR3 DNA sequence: TGTGCCAGTAGTATTGGTGCAGACAATGAGCAGTTCTTC. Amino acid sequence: CASSIGADNEQFF. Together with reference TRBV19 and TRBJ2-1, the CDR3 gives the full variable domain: DGGITQSPKYLFRKEGQNVTLSCEQNLNHDAMYWYRQDPGQGLRLIYYSQIVNDFQKGDIAEGYSVSREKKESFPLTVTSAQKNPTAFYLCASSIGADNEQFFGPGTRLTVL.

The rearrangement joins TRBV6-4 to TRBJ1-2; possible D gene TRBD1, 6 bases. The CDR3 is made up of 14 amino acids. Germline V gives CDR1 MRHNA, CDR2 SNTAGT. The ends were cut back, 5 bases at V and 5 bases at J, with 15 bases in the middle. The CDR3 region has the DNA TGTGCCAGCAGTCCTACCGGGACACCGTATGGCTACACCTTC. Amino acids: CASSPTGTPYGYTF.

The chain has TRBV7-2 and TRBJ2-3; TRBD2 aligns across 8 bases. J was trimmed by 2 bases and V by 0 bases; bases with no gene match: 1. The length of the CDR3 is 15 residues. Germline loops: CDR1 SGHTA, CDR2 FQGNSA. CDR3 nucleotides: TGTGCCAGCAGCTTAGCTGGACTAGCCACAGATACGCAGTATTTT. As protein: CASSLAGLATDTQYF.

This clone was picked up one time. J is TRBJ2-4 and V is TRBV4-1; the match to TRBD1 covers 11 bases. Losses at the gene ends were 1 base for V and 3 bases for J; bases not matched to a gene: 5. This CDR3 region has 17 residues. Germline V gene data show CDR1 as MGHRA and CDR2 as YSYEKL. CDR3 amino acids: CASSQAGTGGGKNIQYF. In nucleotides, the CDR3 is TGCGCCAGCAGCCAAGCCGGGACAGGGGGGGGCAAAAACATTCAGTACTTC.

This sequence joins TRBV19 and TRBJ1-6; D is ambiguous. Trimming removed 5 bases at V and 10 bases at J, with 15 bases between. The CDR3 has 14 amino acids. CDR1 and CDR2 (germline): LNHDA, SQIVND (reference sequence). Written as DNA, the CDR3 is TGTGCCAGTAGTCCCATCTTAACCCTATCACCCCTCCACTTT. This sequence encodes CASSPILTLSPLHF.

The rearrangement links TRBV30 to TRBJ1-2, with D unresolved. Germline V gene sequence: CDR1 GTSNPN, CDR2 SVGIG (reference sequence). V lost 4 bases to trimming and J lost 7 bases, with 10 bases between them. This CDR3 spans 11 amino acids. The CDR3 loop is CAWTGEGGYTF. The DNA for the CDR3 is TGTGCCTGGACTGGTGAGGGTGGCTACACCTTC. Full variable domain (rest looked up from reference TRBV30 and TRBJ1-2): SQTIHQWPATLVQPVGSPLSLECTVEGTSNPNLYWYRQAAGRGLQLLFYSVGIGQISSEVPQNLSASRPQDRQFILSSKKLLLSDSGFYLCAWTGEGGYTFGSGTRLTVV.

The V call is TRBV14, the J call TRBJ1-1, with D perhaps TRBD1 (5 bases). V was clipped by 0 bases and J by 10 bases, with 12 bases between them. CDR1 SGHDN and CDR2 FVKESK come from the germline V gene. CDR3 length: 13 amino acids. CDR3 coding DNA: TGTGCCAGCAGCCAAGATCGAACAGGCGGAGCTTTCTTT. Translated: CASSQDRTGGAFF. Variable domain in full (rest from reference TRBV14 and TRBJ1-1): EAGVTQFPSHSVIEKGQTVTLRCDPISGHDNLYWYRRVMGKEIKFLLHFVKESKQDESGMPNNRFLAERTGGTYSTLKVQPAELEDSGVYFCASSQDRTGGAFFGQGTRLTVV.

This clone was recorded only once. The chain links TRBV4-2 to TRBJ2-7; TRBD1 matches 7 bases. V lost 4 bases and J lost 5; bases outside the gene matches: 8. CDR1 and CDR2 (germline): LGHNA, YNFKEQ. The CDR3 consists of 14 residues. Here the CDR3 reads CASSLRTGRDEQYF. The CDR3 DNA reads TGTGCCAGCAGCCTCAGGACAGGCCGCGACGAGCAGTACTTC.